The 20 T cell receptor beta chains below come from one sample, sequenced in a study of PD-1 blockade in mismatch repair-deficient tumors. Produced via immunoSEQ multiplex PCR; TCRdb's table is partial and in-frame only. The table has 50,000 to 75,000 clones, 88% seen once; the top ten hold approximately 15%. The specimen comprised peripheral blood, sampled 52 weeks after starting pembrolizumab. The source is an adult with mismatch repair-deficient cancer.

The J gene is TRBJ2-7, the V gene TRBV4-1, with 9 positions matching TRBD1. The V and J ends lost 1 base and 0 bases, in that order; junction bases with no gene match: 1. The V gene's germline CDR1 is MGHRA and CDR2 YSYEKL. The CDR3 totals 15 residues. The CDR3 protein is CASSQGDRDSYEQYF. Here the CDR3 DNA reads TGCGCCAGCAGCCAAGGGGACAGGGACTCCTACGAGCAGTACTTC.

This chain links TRBV27 with TRBJ2-1; 7 bases are shared with TRBD1. Germline V gene sequence: CDR1 MNHEY, CDR2 SMNVEV (reference sequence). The CDR3 runs to 15 residues. The ends lost 3 bases at V and 0 bases at J; junction bases unmatched: 2. CDR3 in amino acids: CASSFGTVSYNEQFF. CDR3 DNA: TGTGCCAGCAGTTTCGGGACAGTCTCCTACAATGAGCAGTTCTTC.

CDR3 amino acids: CASSLARDRGYYEQYF. Written as DNA, the CDR3 is TGTGCCAGCAGCTTAGCCCGGGACAGGGGGTACTACGAGCAGTACTTC. The chain carries TRBV7-9 and TRBJ2-7, with 11 positions matching TRBD1. The V gene's germline CDR1 is SEHNR and CDR2 FQNEAQ (reference sequence). The V and J ends lost 0 bases and 3 bases, in that order; junction bases with no gene match: 4. This CDR3 has 16 residues.

The rearrangement links TRBV6-6 to TRBJ2-1; D ambiguous. Between the trimmed V and J ends, which lost 5 bases and 7 bases, there was a span of 12 bases. Germline V gene lookup returns CDR1 MNHNY and CDR2 SVGAGI (reference sequence). The CDR3 has 13 amino acids. CDR3 region: CASSPGSPNEQFF. The DNA of the CDR3 is TGTGCCAGCAGTCCAGGCTCTCCAAATGAGCAGTTCTTC.

The V gene is TRBV27, the J gene TRBJ1-6; D call uncertain. CDR1 and CDR2 (germline): MNHEY, SMNVEV (reference sequence). This CDR3 is 16 amino acids long. Between the trimmed V and J ends, which lost 6 bases and 0 bases, there was a span of 12 bases. The CDR3 sequence is CASREHGSSYNSPLHF. The CDR3 DNA reads as TGTGCCAGCAGGGAACACGGGAGCTCCTATAATTCACCCCTCCACTTT.

CDR3 nucleotides: TGTGCCAGCAGCTTAGATAAAGTTAGCGGGAGAGCGTACGAGCAGTACTTC. Protein product: CASSLDKVSGRAYEQYF. The rearrangement joins TRBV11-3 to TRBJ2-7; TRBD2 matches at 9 bases. J lost 4 bases, V lost 0 bases, and 10 bases had no gene match. The CDR3 is 17 amino acids. Looked up from germline, CDR1 is SGHNT and CDR2 is YENEEA.

This chain joins TRBV5-1 and TRBJ2-5; TRBD2 matches 8 bases. Per the germline V gene, CDR1 is SGHRS and CDR2 is YFSETQ. The CDR3 is made up of 21 amino acids. The V gene end was trimmed by 3 bases and the J gene end by 3 bases; junction bases not matched to a gene: 25. CDR3 nucleotides: TGCGCCAGCAGCTGGCCAGTTGTTGGGTTAGCGGGAACTGCAACAAAAGAGACCCAGTACTTC. Its protein product is CASSWPVVGLAGTATKETQYF.

This sequence joins TRBV19 and TRBJ1-5; D gene uncertain. The CDR3 spans 16 residues. Germline V gene data show CDR1 as LNHDA and CDR2 as SQIVND (reference sequence). Trimming left V 4 bases short and J 7 bases short, with 20 bases between. In nucleotides, the CDR3 is TGTGCCAGTAGTAGGAAGATACGCGCCTTCGGGCAGCCCCAGCATTTT. It translates to CASSRKIRAFGQPQHF.

The chain combines TRBV4-1 with TRBJ1-5, with TRBD1 as a possible D gene (6 bases). V lost 3 bases and J 2 bases, leaving 14 bases between the germline ends. This CDR3 has 16 residues. Germline loops: CDR1 MGHRA, CDR2 YSYEKL. CDR3: CASSHPGEGGNQPQHF. The CDR3 DNA reads TGCGCCAGCAGCCACCCAGGGGAGGGCGGCAATCAGCCCCAGCATTTT.

The rearrangement joins TRBV30 to TRBJ2-1; no reliable D call. The V end lost 0 bases, the J end lost 7 bases, and 10 bases lay between the germline ends. CDR3 length: 13 residues. Germline-derived CDR1 and CDR2 are GTSNPN and SVGIG (reference sequence). The CDR3 protein is CAWSVSRINEQFF. Written as DNA, the CDR3 is TGTGCCTGGAGTGTAAGTCGGATTAATGAGCAGTTCTTC.

The chain is built from TRBV11-2 and TRBJ2-7, with D unclear. The V and J ends lost 2 bases and 6 bases respectively, with 11 bases between them. From germline, CDR1 is SGHAT and CDR2 FQNNGV. This CDR3 region has 13 residues. The CDR3 DNA is TGTGCCAGCAGCTTATCTCAGATTCGCGAGCAGTACTTC. It codes for CASSLSQIREQYF. The complete variable domain, with remaining parts taken from reference TRBV11-2 and TRBJ2-7, reads EAGVAQSPRYKIIEKRQSVAFWCNPISGHATLYWYQQILGQGPKLLIQFQNNGVVDDSQLPKDRFSAERLKGVDSTLKIQPAKLEDSAVYLCASSLSQIREQYFGPGTRLTVT.

This chain joins TRBV6-5 and TRBJ2-5; unclear D gene. V lost 2 bases, J lost 7 bases, and 5 bases lay in between. The CDR3 spans 11 residues. CDR1 and CDR2 from the germline V gene are MNHEY and SVGAGI. CDR3 protein: CASSYSGTQYF. Here the CDR3 DNA reads TGTGCCAGCAGTTACAGTGGGACCCAGTACTTC.

Concerning this clone: A far larger clone is one nucleotide away, so this likely arose from a read error. In the same sample, other DNA sequences code for this CDR3. V gene TRBV5-1 combines with J gene TRBJ2-7; D remains unclear. Germline values: CDR1 SGHRS, CDR2 YFSETQ. This CDR3 spans 14 amino acids. V gave up 3 bases and J gave up 5 bases, with 15 bases separating them. CDR3 coding DNA: TGCGCCAGCAGCTCCTGGGGTATATCGGACGAGCAGTACTTC. The encoded protein is CASSSWGISDEQYF.

The chain joins TRBV29-1 to TRBJ2-1, with D maybe TRBD2 (6 bases). Germline lookup yields CDR1 SQVTM and CDR2 ANQGSEA. Trimming left V 6 bases short and J 7 bases short, with 22 bases between. The CDR3 has 15 amino acids. This CDR3 is CSVIKGLPGGNEQFF. CDR3 nucleotide sequence: TGCAGCGTGATAAAGGGACTCCCTGGAGGAAATGAGCAGTTCTTC.

The rearrangement joins TRBV7-9 to TRBJ1-1, with 7 nucleotides matching TRBD1. Trimming cost V 1 base and J 4 bases; bases outside gene matches: 3. Germline lookup yields CDR1 SEHNR and CDR2 FQNEAQ (reference sequence). This CDR3 comprises 14 residues. CDR3 sequence: CASSLVTGATEAFF. The CDR3 DNA reads as TGTGCCAGCAGCTTAGTTACAGGGGCCACTGAAGCTTTCTTT.

V and J are TRBV2 and TRBJ1-4, with a tentative D call TRBD1 (5 bases). Germline V gene lookup returns CDR1 SNHLY and CDR2 FYNNEI. The CDR3 length is 14 residues. The ends were cut back, 10 bases at V and 4 bases at J, with 16 bases in the middle. The CDR3 sequence: CANKGTAFNEKLFF. For the CDR3, the DNA is TGTGCCAACAAAGGGACCGCTTTTAATGAAAAACTGTTTTTT.

This clone has just a few counts. The chain couples TRBV9 to TRBJ2-2, with 7 bases fitting TRBD2. Germline CDR1 SGDLS, CDR2 YYNGEE. V shed 4 bases and J 7 bases; nucleotides not matched to a gene: 4. This CDR3 is built from 13 residues. The CDR3 DNA reads TGTGCCAGCAGCCGCGCGGGAGTCGGGGAGCTGTTTTTT. Protein sequence: CASSRAGVGELFF.

This clone showed up just a few times. J is TRBJ1-2 and V is TRBV27; D gene ambiguous. CDR1 is MNHEY, CDR2 SMNVEV, per germline (reference sequence). This CDR3 is 15 amino acids long. V was pared by 0 bases and J by 7 bases, with 15 bases between. In DNA form, the CDR3 reads TGTGCCAGCAGTTTATCGGCACCAGGCTCGGGTGGCTACACCTTC. Translating it yields CASSLSAPGSGGYTF.

The chain is built from TRBV28 and TRBJ1-1, with no clear D. Germline assignment: CDR1 MDHEN and CDR2 SYDVKM. V gave up 1 base and J gave up 0 bases, with 9 bases separating them. This CDR3 spans 15 amino acids. The CDR3 nucleotides read TGTGCCAGCAGTTTATTAGAACAAATGAACACTGAAGCTTTCTTT. Translation: CASSLLEQMNTEAFF.

The rearrangement links TRBV28 to TRBJ2-1; D may match TRBD1 or TRBD2 (5 bases each). The CDR3 sequence is 11 residues long. V was trimmed by 4 bases and J by 7 bases, leaving 5 bases between them. Germline V gene data show CDR1 as MDHEN and CDR2 as SYDVKM. The CDR3 sequence: CASSWGNEQFF. CDR3 in DNA: TGTGCCAGCAGTTGGGGGAATGAGCAGTTCTTC.